The 18 T cell receptor beta chains below all came from one sample that was sequenced in a study of T-cell reconstitution after alpha-beta-depleted transplantation in children. Unique molecular identifiers featured in how the TCRbeta library was prepared. Each CDR3 protein is one row after TCRdb ran MiXCR on the PCR reads. Of around 420,000 distinct CDR3 sequences listed, roughly 17% are singletons. The sequencing here drew on PBMCs, mostly from graft donor cells, taken 360 days after TCRalphabeta/CD19-depleted stem cell transplant. These receptors all stem from a boy in the first two years of life who had a stem cell transplant for Wiskott-Aldrich syndrome, so the T cells may come from the graft donor.

The chain has TRBV12-3 or TRBV12-4 and TRBJ2-3, with TRBD1 matching 8 bases. V lost 7 bases, J lost 8 bases, and 11 bases stayed unmatched. This CDR3 contains 14 residues. The CDR3: CASKQGVNPFTQYF. The DNA of the CDR3 is TGTGCCAGCAAACAGGGGGTCAACCCTTTTACGCAGTATTTT.

This clonotype was observed a few times. The chain uses TRBV11-2 and TRBJ2-1, with 8 positions matching TRBD2. From germline, CDR1 is SGHAT and CDR2 FQNNGV. This CDR3 spans 13 amino acids. V trimming: 6 bases; J trimming: 7 bases; junction bases outside the gene matches: 5. CDR3 sequence reads: CASRRTSMNEQFF. The CDR3 nucleotides are TGTGCCAGCAGACGGACTAGCATGAATGAGCAGTTCTTC.

This clonotype came up many times. J is TRBJ2-3 and V is TRBV12-3 or TRBV12-4, with 8 nucleotides matching TRBD1. V lost 6 bases to trimming and J lost 2 bases; unmatched junction nucleotides: 4. The CDR3 extends over 14 amino acids. CDR3 sequence reads: CASRLRGLTDTQYF. CDR3 coding DNA: TGTGCCAGCAGGCTCAGGGGGCTCACAGATACGCAGTATTTT.

The V gene is TRBV20-1, the J gene TRBJ2-5; TRBD2 agrees at 13 bases. Germline V gene lookup returns CDR1 DFQATT and CDR2 SNEGSKA (reference sequence). The CDR3 loop spans 13 amino acids. The J segment lost 9 bases and the V segment lost 3 bases, leaving 4 bases of the junction unmatched. The CDR3 DNA is TGCAGTGCTAGGAAGACTAGCGGGAGGTCCCAGTACTTC. This sequence encodes CSARKTSGRSQYF.

The V and J genes are TRBV4-1 and TRBJ2-1, with 8 positions matching TRBD2. Unmatched junction bases numbered 9, after V lost 3 bases and J lost 2 bases. CDR1 and CDR2 from the germline V gene are MGHRA and YSYEKL. The CDR3 is 17 amino acids. The CDR3 sequence: CASSHRFAGGTYNEQFF. For the CDR3, the DNA is TGCGCCAGCAGCCATCGGTTTGCGGGGGGCACCTACAATGAGCAGTTCTTC.

The V call is TRBV27, the J call TRBJ2-1; 14 bases align to TRBD2. V shed 2 bases, J shed 8 bases, and the junction held 8 bases outside the gene matches. The CDR3 has 17 amino acids. CDR1 MNHEY and CDR2 SMNVEV come from the germline V gene (reference sequence). CDR3 residues: CASSLQPGLAGEYEQFF. The CDR3 nucleotides read TGTGCCAGCAGTTTACAGCCGGGACTAGCGGGAGAGTATGAGCAGTTCTTC.

This chain links TRBV3-1 with TRBJ1-6, with 8 bases aligning to TRBD1. CDR3 length equals 15 residues. Germline CDR1 is LGHDT and CDR2 is YNNKEL (reference sequence). V was clipped by 1 base and J by 9 bases; unmatched bases: 5. The CDR3 nucleotides are TGTGCCAGCAGCCAAGTTCAGGGGGCCGGTTCACCCCTCCACTTT. It translates to CASSQVQGAGSPLHF.

This clonotype was seen more than once but under ten times. The chain couples TRBV6-2 or TRBV6-3 to TRBJ1-1; D perhaps matches TRBD1 (5 bases). V lost 7 bases to trimming and J lost 2 bases, with 11 bases between them. Germline V gives CDR1 MNHEY, CDR2 SVGEGT. This CDR3 has 13 amino acids. CDR3 residues: CASTLTVNTEAFF. DNA for the CDR3: TGTGCCAGCACCCTGACAGTCAACACTGAAGCTTTCTTT.

Only a few counts were recorded for this clonotype. The chain employs TRBV7-9 and TRBJ2-4; 7 nucleotides line up with TRBD2. The CDR3 spans 14 residues. CDR1 and CDR2 (germline): SEHNR, FQNEAQ (reference sequence). The J segment lost 13 bases and the V segment lost 1 base, leaving 10 bases of the junction unmatched. The CDR3 region is CASSLVGNSGAQYF. The CDR3 DNA reads TGTGCCAGCAGCTTAGTGGGGAACAGCGGGGCCCAGTACTTC.

This clonotype has more than one count but fewer than ten. The rearrangement uses TRBV29-1 and TRBJ2-3; 8 bases fit TRBD2. J gave up 7 bases and V 6 bases, and 9 bases lay outside the gene matches. CDR3 size: 13 residues. Germline CDR1 and CDR2: SQVTM and ANQGSEA. For the CDR3, the DNA is TGCAGCGTCATCCGAACTAGCGGCTATACGCAGTATTTT. This encodes CSVIRTSGYTQYF.

This clonotype was observed a handful of times. The CDR3 nucleotides are TGTGCCATCAGTTGGACTAGCGGGGGGAATGATGAGCAGTTCTTC. Amino acid sequence: CAISWTSGGNDEQFF. The V and J genes are TRBV10-3 and TRBJ2-1; the match to TRBD2 covers 14 bases. The CDR3 is 15 amino acids. Germline loops: CDR1 ENHRY, CDR2 SYGVKD. The V gene end was trimmed by 5 bases and the J gene end by 8 bases; junction bases not matched to a gene: 5.

This sequence joins TRBV10-3 and TRBJ1-1; D unresolved. The CDR3 has 14 amino acids. Per the germline V gene, CDR1 is ENHRY and CDR2 is SYGVKD. With 0 bases removed from V and 7 bases from J, the gap between germline ends came to 12 bases. CDR3 in amino acids: CAISESRQSGEAFF. In DNA form, the CDR3 reads TGTGCCATCAGTGAGTCGAGGCAGTCTGGTGAAGCTTTCTTT.

This clonotype has at least ten counts. The gene calls are TRBV12-3 or TRBV12-4 and TRBJ2-1; D not resolved. The CDR3 sequence is 14 residues long. V was clipped by 3 bases and J by 4 bases, with 10 bases between them. The CDR3 DNA is TGTGCCAGCAGTTTCTCACCCGGTTACAATGAGCAGTTCTTC. Its translation is CASSFSPGYNEQFF.

This clonotype was seen a handful of times. V gene TRBV2 combines with J gene TRBJ2-7, with D tentatively TRBD1 (6 bases). CDR1 and CDR2 from the germline V gene are SNHLY and FYNNEI. Trimming took 6 bases from V and 0 from J, leaving 15 bases between them. The CDR3 is 15 amino acids. This chain's CDR3 is CASRYRQVSSYEQYF. DNA for the CDR3: TGTGCCAGCAGGTACAGACAGGTCAGCTCCTACGAGCAGTACTTC.

This chain joins TRBV11-2 and TRBJ2-3, with 7 bases matching TRBD2. The CDR3 is 17 amino acids. V lost 1 base to trimming and J lost 0 bases; unmatched junction nucleotides: 7. Germline CDR1 reads SGHAT; CDR2 reads FQNNGV. Here the CDR3 DNA reads TGTGCCAGCAGCTTAGGGCGTCCGGGACTAAGCACAGATACGCAGTATTTT. Translating gives CASSLGRPGLSTDTQYF.

V gene TRBV20-1 combines with J gene TRBJ2-5; the match to TRBD2 covers 7 bases. Germline V lookup: CDR1 DFQATT, CDR2 SNEGSKA (reference sequence). The trim removed 5 bases at V and 2 bases at J, leaving 11 bases unmatched. The CDR3 is made up of 15 amino acids. The CDR3 is CSAPRWGSGQETQYF. CDR3 DNA sequence: TGCAGTGCTCCACGGTGGGGTAGCGGGCAAGAGACCCAGTACTTC.

Turning to this clonotype: Being one base from a much bigger clone, this may be a read error. The V gene is TRBV10-3, the J gene TRBJ2-7; TRBD1 matches 11 bases. V shed 10 bases and J 3 bases; nucleotides not matched to a gene: 2. Looked up from germline, CDR1 is ENHRY and CDR2 is SYGVKD. The CDR3 totals 12 residues. The CDR3 DNA follows: TGTGCCAGCGGGACAGGGGGCTACGAGCAGTACTTC. Residues: CASGTGGYEQYF.

This clonotype has a count of ten or more. The CDR3, as DNA: TGCGCCAGCAGCCAGACTAGCGGGAGTTCAGAGACCCAGTACTTC. Encoded protein: CASSQTSGSSETQYF. This chain connects TRBV4-3 to TRBJ2-5; 12 bases match TRBD2. Germline V gene data show CDR1 as LGHNA and CDR2 as YSLEER. The CDR3 is made up of 15 amino acids. The V segment lost 3 bases and the J segment 4 bases; nucleotides outside the gene matches: 3.